This T cell receptor beta chain was sequenced for a study of blood T cell repertoires in COVID-19. The CDR3 has 13 residues. The V gene lost 11 bases and the J gene lost 2 bases, with 12 bases spanning the gap. Germline CDR1 MNHEY, CDR2 SMNVEV (reference sequence). TCRdb's copy holds only in-frame clones and misses some; the assay was immunoSEQ multiplex PCR. The table has fewer than 250,000 clones, 80% to 90% seen once. J is TRBJ2-2 and V is TRBV27; tentative D call: TRBD1 (6 bases). The sample consisted of PBMCs or T cells enriched from blood (not recorded which). The sequence was obtained from a woman between 45 and 65 years old who had been exposed to COVID-19. The CDR3 is CACQGSNTGELFF. CDR3 DNA: TGTGCCTGCCAGGGGTCCAACACCGGGGAGCTGTTTTTT.